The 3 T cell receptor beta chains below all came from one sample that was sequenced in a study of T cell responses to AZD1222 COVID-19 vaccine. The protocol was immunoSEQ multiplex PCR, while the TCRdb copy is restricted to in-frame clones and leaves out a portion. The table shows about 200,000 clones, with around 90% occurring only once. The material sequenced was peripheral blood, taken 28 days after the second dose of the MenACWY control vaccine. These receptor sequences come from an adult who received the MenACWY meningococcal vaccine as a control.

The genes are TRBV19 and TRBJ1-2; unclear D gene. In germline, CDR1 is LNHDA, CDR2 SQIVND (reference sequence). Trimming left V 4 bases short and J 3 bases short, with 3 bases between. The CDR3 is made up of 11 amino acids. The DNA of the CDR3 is TGTGCCAGTAGTAATTACTATGGCTACACCTTC. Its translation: CASSNYYGYTF. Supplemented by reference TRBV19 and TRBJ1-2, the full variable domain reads DGGITQSPKYLFRKEGQNVTLSCEQNLNHDAMYWYRQDPGQGLRLIYYSQIVNDFQKGDIAEGYSVSREKKESFPLTVTSAQKNPTAFYLCASSNYYGYTFGSGTRLTVV.

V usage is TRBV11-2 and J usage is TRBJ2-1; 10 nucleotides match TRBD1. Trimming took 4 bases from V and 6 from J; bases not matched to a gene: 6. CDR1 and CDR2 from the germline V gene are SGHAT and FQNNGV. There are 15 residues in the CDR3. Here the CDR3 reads CASSSLRTGGNEQFF. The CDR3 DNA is TGTGCCAGCAGCTCCCTCCGGACAGGGGGCAATGAGCAGTTCTTC.

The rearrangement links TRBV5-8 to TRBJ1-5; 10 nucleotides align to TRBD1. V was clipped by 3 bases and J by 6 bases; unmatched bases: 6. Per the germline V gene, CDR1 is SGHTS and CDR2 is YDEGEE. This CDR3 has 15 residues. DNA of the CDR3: TGTGCCAGCAGCTGGAGACAGGGGGCGGGTCAGCCCCAGCATTTT. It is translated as CASSWRQGAGQPQHF.